The 22 T cell receptor beta chains reported below all come from one sample, sequenced in a study of T cell responses to AZD1222 COVID-19 vaccine. Produced via immunoSEQ multiplex PCR; TCRdb's table is partial and in-frame only. Among 95,000 to 100,000 clones listed, about 82% were seen once. Source: peripheral blood, taken on day 0 of AZD1222 vaccination. These receptors were taken from an adult in good health.

The chain couples TRBV2 to TRBJ2-1, with 8 positions matching TRBD2. The germline CDR1 and CDR2 sequences are SNHLY and FYNNEI. The trim removed 9 bases at V and 0 bases at J, leaving 4 bases unmatched. The CDR3 consists of 14 residues. The CDR3 DNA reads TGTGCCAGGGTGAGCGGGAGCTCCTACAATGAGCAGTTCTTC. Its protein product is CARVSGSSYNEQFF.

The V gene is TRBV7-3, the J gene TRBJ1-6; 9 bases map to TRBD1. The CDR3 sequence is 17 residues long. Germline V gene lookup returns CDR1 SGHTA and CDR2 FQGTGA. Trimming took 5 bases from V and 8 from J; bases not matched to a gene: 13. CDR3 in DNA: TGTGCCAGCAGCCCTCAAGGACAGGGGAGGAGGGATTCACCCCTCCACTTT. Translation: CASSPQGQGRRDSPLHF.

The chain has TRBV2 and TRBJ2-5; no reliable D call. V was shortened by 5 bases and J by 3 bases, with 7 bases between the two germline ends. Germline values: CDR1 SNHLY, CDR2 FYNNEI. The CDR3 is made up of 12 amino acids. CDR3 coding DNA: TGTGCCAGCAGTCTCTCCGAAGAGACCCAGTACTTC. Translating gives CASSLSEETQYF. The entire variable domain, with the rest obtained from reference TRBV2 and TRBJ2-5, is as follows: EPEVTQTPSHQVTQMGQEVILRCVPISNHLYFYWYRQILGQKVEFLVSFYNNEISEKSEIFDDQFSVERPDGSNFTLKIRSTKLEDSAMYFCASSLSEETQYFGPGTRLLVL.

This clone has a handful of counts. The chain joins TRBV6-2 or TRBV6-3 to TRBJ2-7, with TRBD2 matching 11 bases. The V gene's germline CDR1 is MNHEY and CDR2 SVGEGT. There are 18 residues in the CDR3. Losses at the gene ends were 0 bases for V and 7 bases for J; bases not matched to a gene: 14. CDR3 sequence: CASSYSRHLTSGSGEQYF. CDR3 nucleotides: TGTGCCAGCAGTTACTCCCGCCACCTTACTAGCGGGAGTGGGGAGCAGTACTTC.

The chain carries TRBV28 and TRBJ2-2; D ambiguous. The CDR3 contains 13 residues. Germline CDR1 is MDHEN and CDR2 is SYDVKM. The germline V and J ends were trimmed by 7 bases and 6 bases, with 12 bases remaining between them. CDR3 nucleotides: TGTGCCAGCACTCCAGCTGGAGCCGGGGAGCTGTTTTTT. As protein: CASTPAGAGELFF.

The chain carries TRBV19 and TRBJ2-2, with a tentative D call TRBD2 (6 bases). The CDR3 is made up of 15 amino acids. Between the trimmed V and J ends, which lost 1 base and 5 bases, there was a span of 11 bases. Germline assignment: CDR1 LNHDA and CDR2 SQIVND (reference sequence). For the CDR3, the DNA is TGTGCCAGTAGTATAGGGAGCGGAGGGACCGGGGAGCTGTTTTTT. This codes for CASSIGSGGTGELFF.

This clone was observed a few times. The chain has TRBV6-6 and TRBJ1-2; D unresolved. Germline V CDR1 and CDR2: MNHNY, SVGAGI (reference sequence). V was pared by 5 bases and J by 7 bases, with 8 bases between. This CDR3 contains 11 residues. The CDR3 coding sequence is TGTGCCAGCAGTAAGGAGGGTGGCTACACCTTC. This gives the protein CASSKEGGYTF.

This chain connects TRBV9 to TRBJ1-3; 8 nucleotides align to TRBD1. The V and J ends lost 4 bases and 4 bases, in that order; junction bases with no gene match: 10. CDR1 and CDR2 (germline): SGDLS, YYNGEE. The CDR3 loop spans 16 amino acids. The CDR3 here is CASSPRTGMAGNTIYF. CDR3 sequence (DNA): TGTGCCAGCAGCCCGCGGACAGGGATGGCAGGAAACACCATATATTTT.

The genes are TRBV6-6 and TRBJ2-7; TRBD1 matches 11 bases. The CDR3 has 16 residues. The germline gives CDR1 MNHNY, CDR2 SVGAGI (reference sequence). The junction had 11 bases not matched to a gene; V was cut back by 6 bases and J by 4 bases. The CDR3 coding sequence is TGTGCCAGCAGACCGACCCGGACAGGGGGCACGTACGAGCAGTACTTC. Amino acids: CASRPTRTGGTYEQYF.

As DNA, the CDR3 is TGTGCCAGCAGCGGACCGGGACTCAATTCACCCCTCCACTTT. Amino acid sequence: CASSGPGLNSPLHF. The gene calls are TRBV11-2 and TRBJ1-6, with D maybe TRBD1 (5 bases). CDR1 is SGHAT, CDR2 FQNNGV, per germline. V was trimmed by 5 bases and J by 7 bases, leaving 12 bases between them. CDR3 length: 14 amino acids. Together with reference TRBV11-2 and TRBJ1-6, the CDR3 gives the full variable domain: EAGVAQSPRYKIIEKRQSVAFWCNPISGHATLYWYQQILGQGPKLLIQFQNNGVVDDSQLPKDRFSAERLKGVDSTLKIQPAKLEDSAVYLCASSGPGLNSPLHFGNGTRLTVT.

Here the CDR3 reads CASSSPARVWGNTIYF. Here the CDR3 DNA reads TGTGCCAGCAGTTCCCCGGCTAGGGTGTGGGGAAACACCATATATTTT. The V call is TRBV28, the J call TRBJ1-3; D gene ambiguous. This CDR3 is built from 16 residues. V dropped 4 bases and J dropped 4 bases, with 17 bases sitting between them. The germline gives CDR1 MDHEN, CDR2 SYDVKM.

This chain connects TRBV27 to TRBJ1-2, with TRBD1 identical over 8 bases. The CDR3 loop spans 16 amino acids. Germline assignment: CDR1 MNHEY and CDR2 SMNVEV (reference sequence). With V trimmed by 6 bases and J by 4 bases, 13 bases remained unmatched. The CDR3 loop reads CASRQFTQGGSYGYTF. The DNA of the CDR3 is TGTGCCAGCAGACAGTTTACACAGGGGGGATCCTATGGCTACACCTTC.

This chain connects TRBV7-9 to TRBJ1-6, with TRBD1 matching 9 bases. This CDR3 contains 18 residues. Germline loops: CDR1 SEHNR, CDR2 FQNEAQ (reference sequence). Unmatched junction bases numbered 9, after V lost 5 bases and J lost 1 base. This CDR3 reads CASSPHRGQGSYNSPLHF. The CDR3 DNA is TGTGCCAGCAGCCCCCACAGGGGGCAAGGTTCCTATAATTCACCCCTCCACTTT.

This chain links TRBV7-8 with TRBJ1-5; no clear D. The CDR3 contains 15 residues. Trimming took off 5 bases at V and 4 bases at J, with 15 bases between the two ends. CDR1 is SGHVS, CDR2 FQNEAQ, per germline. The CDR3 is CASSADNTPNQPQHF. CDR3 bases: TGTGCCAGCAGCGCTGACAACACTCCGAATCAGCCCCAGCATTTT.

The V gene is TRBV28, the J gene TRBJ2-2; 7 bases align to TRBD1. CDR3 length: 15 residues. The germline V gene encodes CDR1 MDHEN and CDR2 SYDVKM. J was trimmed by 2 bases and V by 10 bases; bases with no gene match: 10. In DNA, the CDR3 is TGTGCCATAACAAGGGGGCGAACCAACACCGGGGAGCTGTTTTTT. It specifies CAITRGRTNTGELFF.

The chain employs TRBV5-6 and TRBJ2-7; weak D call: TRBD2 (6 bases). CDR3 length equals 15 residues. The V end lost 6 bases, the J end lost 3 bases, and 19 bases lay between the germline ends. Germline V CDR1 and CDR2: SGHDT, YYEEEE. The CDR3 reads CASNPGLANFYEQYF. CDR3 coding DNA: TGTGCCAGCAACCCGGGCCTAGCGAATTTCTACGAGCAGTACTTC. The entire variable domain, with the rest obtained from reference TRBV5-6 and TRBJ2-7, is as follows: DAGVTQSPTHLIKTRGQQVTLRCSPKSGHDTVSWYQQALGQGPQFIFQYYEEEERQRGNFPDRFSGHQFPNYSSELNVNALLLGDSALYLCASNPGLANFYEQYFGPGTRLTVT.

On this clone: Other DNA sequences in this sample translate to the same CDR3. This rearrangement joins TRBV11-3 to TRBJ2-2; TRBD1 is a possible D gene (6 bases). This CDR3 spans 15 amino acids. Germline CDR1 SGHNT, CDR2 YENEEA. V was clipped by 3 bases and J by 5 bases, with 13 bases between them. The CDR3 here is CASSLYSGTTGELFF. In nucleotides, the CDR3 is TGTGCCAGCAGCTTGTACTCAGGGACAACCGGGGAGCTGTTTTTT.

This clone was counted a single time. The gene calls are TRBV7-3 and TRBJ2-1, with TRBD2 matching 7 bases. CDR3 length: 13 residues. From germline, CDR1 is SGHTA and CDR2 FQGTGA. V lost 0 bases, J lost 7 bases, and 0 bases stayed unmatched. The CDR3 reads CASSLTGGNEQFF. The CDR3 nucleotides are TGTGCCAGCAGCTTAACGGGGGGGAATGAGCAGTTCTTC.

V gene TRBV19 combines with J gene TRBJ2-3; 7 positions match TRBD1. The length of the CDR3 is 15 residues. CDR1 and CDR2 (germline): LNHDA, SQIVND (reference sequence). V dropped 5 bases and J dropped 7; count of bases not matched to a gene: 12. As DNA, the CDR3 is TGTGCCAGTAGTTTCCAAAGGGACAGTCGGAATACGCAGTATTTT. Protein sequence: CASSFQRDSRNTQYF.

This rearrangement joins TRBV29-1 to TRBJ1-2, with D possibly being TRBD1 (5 bases). In germline, CDR1 is SQVTM, CDR2 ANQGSEA. The V gene lost 5 bases and the J gene lost 8 bases, with 15 bases spanning the gap. There are 12 residues in the CDR3. The CDR3 DNA is TGCAGCGTTTCACCCGAGGGGTCCGGCTACACCTTC. Amino acid sequence: CSVSPEGSGYTF.

The rearrangement uses TRBV20-1 and TRBJ1-5; D might be TRBD1 (6 bases). Trimming left V 3 bases short and J 5 bases short, with 14 bases between. CDR3 length: 14 residues. Germline-derived CDR1 and CDR2 are DFQATT and SNEGSKA (reference sequence). In DNA, the CDR3 is TGCAGTGCTAGTCCCCGGGGGGCCCATCAGCCCCAGCATTTT. The encoded protein is CSASPRGAHQPQHF.

This chain connects TRBV19 to TRBJ1-2, with TRBD1 as a possible D gene (5 bases). CDR3 length: 15 amino acids. CDR1 and CDR2 from the germline V gene are LNHDA and SQIVND (reference sequence). V was pared by 5 bases and J by 5 bases, with 18 bases between. As DNA, the CDR3 is TGTGCCAGTAGTGTATCACGAGGGGCCCAGTATGGCTACACCTTC. Protein: CASSVSRGAQYGYTF.